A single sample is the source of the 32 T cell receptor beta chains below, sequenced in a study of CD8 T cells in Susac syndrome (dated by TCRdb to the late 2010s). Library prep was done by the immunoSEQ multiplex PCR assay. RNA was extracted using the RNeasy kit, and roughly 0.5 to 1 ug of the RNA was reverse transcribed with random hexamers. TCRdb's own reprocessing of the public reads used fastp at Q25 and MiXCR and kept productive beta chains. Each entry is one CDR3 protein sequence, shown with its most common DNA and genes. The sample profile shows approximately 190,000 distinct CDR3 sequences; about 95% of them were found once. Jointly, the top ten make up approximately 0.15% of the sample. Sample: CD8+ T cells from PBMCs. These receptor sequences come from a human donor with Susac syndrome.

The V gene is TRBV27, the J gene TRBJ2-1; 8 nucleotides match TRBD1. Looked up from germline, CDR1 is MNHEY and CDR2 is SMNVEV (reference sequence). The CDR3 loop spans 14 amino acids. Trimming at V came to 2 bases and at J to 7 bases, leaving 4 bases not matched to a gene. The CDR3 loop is CASSLGTGWNEQFF. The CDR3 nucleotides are TGTGCCAGCAGTTTAGGGACAGGATGGAATGAGCAGTTCTTC.

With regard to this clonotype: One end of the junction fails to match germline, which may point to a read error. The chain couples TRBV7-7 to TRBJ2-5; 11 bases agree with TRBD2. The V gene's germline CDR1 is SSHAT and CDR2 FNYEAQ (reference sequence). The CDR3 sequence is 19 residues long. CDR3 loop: CASSRGITETSGVQETQYF. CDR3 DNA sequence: TGTGCTAGCAGCCGCGGGATTACTGAGACTAGCGGGGTTCAAGAGACCCAGTACTTC.

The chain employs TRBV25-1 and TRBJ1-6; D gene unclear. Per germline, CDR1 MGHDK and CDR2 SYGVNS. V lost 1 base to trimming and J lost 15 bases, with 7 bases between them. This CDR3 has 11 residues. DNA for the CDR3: TGTGCCAGCAGTGAATGGCTGGTCCTCCACTTT. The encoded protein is CASSEWLVLHF.

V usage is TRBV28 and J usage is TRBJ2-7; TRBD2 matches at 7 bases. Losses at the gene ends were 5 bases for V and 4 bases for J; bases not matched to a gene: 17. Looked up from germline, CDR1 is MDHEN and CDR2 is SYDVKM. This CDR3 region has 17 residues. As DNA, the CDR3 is TGTGCCAGCAGTCCAAACCCACCGCCGGGGGGACGGTACGAGCAGTACTTC. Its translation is CASSPNPPPGGRYEQYF.

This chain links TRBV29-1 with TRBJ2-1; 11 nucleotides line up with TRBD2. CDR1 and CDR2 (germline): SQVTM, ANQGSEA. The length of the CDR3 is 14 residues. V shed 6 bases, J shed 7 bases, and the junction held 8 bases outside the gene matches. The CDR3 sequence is CSVFSGGAGNEQFF. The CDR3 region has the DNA TGCAGCGTCTTTAGCGGGGGGGCAGGAAATGAGCAGTTCTTC.

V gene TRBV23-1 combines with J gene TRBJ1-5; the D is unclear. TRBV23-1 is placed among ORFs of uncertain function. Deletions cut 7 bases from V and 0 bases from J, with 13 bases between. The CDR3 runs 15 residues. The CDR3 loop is CASIVKGYSNQPQHF. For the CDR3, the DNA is TGCGCCAGCATCGTAAAGGGATATAGCAATCAGCCCCAGCATTTT.

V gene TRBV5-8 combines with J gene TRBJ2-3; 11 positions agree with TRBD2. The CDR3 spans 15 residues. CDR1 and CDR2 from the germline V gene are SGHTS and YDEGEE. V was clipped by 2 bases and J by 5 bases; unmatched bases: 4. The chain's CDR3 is CASSFLAGGGDTQYF. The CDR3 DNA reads TGTGCCAGCAGCTTTCTAGCGGGGGGAGGAGATACGCAGTATTTT.

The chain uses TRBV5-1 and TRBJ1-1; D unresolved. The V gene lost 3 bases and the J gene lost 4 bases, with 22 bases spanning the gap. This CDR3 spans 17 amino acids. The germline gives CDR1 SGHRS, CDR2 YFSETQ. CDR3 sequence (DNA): TGCGCCAGCAGCTCCGACCCTACCGCCCCGGGTAGCACTGAAGCTTTCTTT. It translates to CASSSDPTAPGSTEAFF.

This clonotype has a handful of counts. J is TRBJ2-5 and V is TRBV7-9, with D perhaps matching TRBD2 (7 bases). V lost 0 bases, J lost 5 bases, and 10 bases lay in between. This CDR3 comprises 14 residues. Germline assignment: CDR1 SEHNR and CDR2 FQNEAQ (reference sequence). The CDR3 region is CASSLAGGPETQYF. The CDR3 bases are TGTGCCAGCAGCTTAGCGGGGGGGCCCGAGACCCAGTACTTC.

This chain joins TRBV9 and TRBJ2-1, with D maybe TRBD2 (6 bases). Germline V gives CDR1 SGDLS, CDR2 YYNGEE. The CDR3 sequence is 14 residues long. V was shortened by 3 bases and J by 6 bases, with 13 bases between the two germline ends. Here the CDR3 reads CASSATRGINEQFF. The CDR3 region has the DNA TGTGCCAGCAGCGCGACTAGAGGAATCAATGAGCAGTTCTTC.

The CDR3, as DNA: TGTGCCAGCAGTGATGCAGGGTCAGAGACCCAGTACTTC. This encodes CASSDAGSETQYF. The chain uses TRBV12-3 or TRBV12-4 and TRBJ2-5; D is perhaps TRBD1 (5 bases). Deletions cut 5 bases from V and 4 bases from J, with 11 bases between. The CDR3 is made up of 13 amino acids.

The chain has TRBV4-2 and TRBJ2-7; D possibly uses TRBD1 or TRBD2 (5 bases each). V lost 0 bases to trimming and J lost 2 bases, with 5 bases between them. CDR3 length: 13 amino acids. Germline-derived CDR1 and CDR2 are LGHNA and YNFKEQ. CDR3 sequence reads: CASSQEGAYEQYF. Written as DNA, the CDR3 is TGTGCCAGCAGCCAAGAGGGGGCCTACGAGCAGTACTTC.

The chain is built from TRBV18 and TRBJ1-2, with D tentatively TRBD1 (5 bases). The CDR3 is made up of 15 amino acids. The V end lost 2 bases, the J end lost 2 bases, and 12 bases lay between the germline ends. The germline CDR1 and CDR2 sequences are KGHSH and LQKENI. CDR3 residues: CASSPRQGSNYGYTF. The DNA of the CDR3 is TGTGCCAGCTCACCAAGGCAGGGCTCGAACTATGGCTACACCTTC.

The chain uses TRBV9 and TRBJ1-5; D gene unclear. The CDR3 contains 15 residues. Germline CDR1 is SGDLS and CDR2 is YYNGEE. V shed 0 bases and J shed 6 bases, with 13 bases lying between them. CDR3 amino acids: CASSVGGIVGQPQHF. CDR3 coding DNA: TGTGCCAGCAGCGTAGGAGGGATCGTAGGTCAGCCCCAGCATTTT.

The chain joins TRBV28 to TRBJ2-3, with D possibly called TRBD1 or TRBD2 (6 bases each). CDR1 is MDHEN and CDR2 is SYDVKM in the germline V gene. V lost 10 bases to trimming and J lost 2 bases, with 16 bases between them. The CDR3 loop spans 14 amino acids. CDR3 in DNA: TGTGCCATCTCGCGGGACATTAACACAGATACGCAGTATTTT. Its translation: CAISRDINTDTQYF. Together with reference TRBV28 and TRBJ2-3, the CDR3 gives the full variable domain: DVKVTQSSRYLVKRTGEKVFLECVQDMDHENMFWYRQDPGLGLRLIYFSYDVKMKEKGDIPEGYSVSREKKERFSLILESASTNQTSMYLCAISRDINTDTQYFGPGTRLTVL.

The chain's CDR3 is CASSLDGGTEGTDTQYF. The CDR3 DNA reads TGTGCCAGCAGCTTGGACGGAGGGACAGAAGGCACAGATACGCAGTATTTT. This rearrangement joins TRBV5-4 to TRBJ2-3; possible D gene TRBD1, 7 bases. Germline CDR1 SGHNT, CDR2 YYREEE (reference sequence). Trimming removed 0 bases at V and 1 base at J, with 15 bases between. The CDR3 runs 17 residues.

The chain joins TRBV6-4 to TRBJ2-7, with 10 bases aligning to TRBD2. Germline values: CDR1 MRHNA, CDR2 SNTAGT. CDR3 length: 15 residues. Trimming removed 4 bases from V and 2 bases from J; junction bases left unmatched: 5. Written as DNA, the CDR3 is TGTGCCAGCAGTGTGGATAGCGGGAGGCCCTACGAGCAGTACTTC. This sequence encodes CASSVDSGRPYEQYF.

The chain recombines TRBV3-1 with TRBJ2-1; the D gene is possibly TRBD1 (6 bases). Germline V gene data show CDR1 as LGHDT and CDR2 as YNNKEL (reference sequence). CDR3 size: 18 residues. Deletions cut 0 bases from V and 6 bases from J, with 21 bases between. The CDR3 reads CASSQDLGAGRGINEQFF. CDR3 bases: TGTGCCAGCAGCCAAGATTTGGGGGCAGGAAGGGGGATCAATGAGCAGTTCTTC.

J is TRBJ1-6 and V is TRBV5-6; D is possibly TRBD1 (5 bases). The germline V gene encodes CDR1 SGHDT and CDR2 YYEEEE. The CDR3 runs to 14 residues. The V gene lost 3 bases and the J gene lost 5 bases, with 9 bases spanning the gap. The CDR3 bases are TGTGCCAGCAGCTCCAGGGATGATAATTCACCCCTCCACTTT. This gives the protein CASSSRDDNSPLHF.

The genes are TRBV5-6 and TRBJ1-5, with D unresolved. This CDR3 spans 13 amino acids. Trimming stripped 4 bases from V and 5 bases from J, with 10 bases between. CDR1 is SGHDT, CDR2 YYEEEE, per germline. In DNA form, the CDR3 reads TGTGCCAGCAGCCCGAGCCCATATCAGCCCCAGCATTTT. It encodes CASSPSPYQPQHF.

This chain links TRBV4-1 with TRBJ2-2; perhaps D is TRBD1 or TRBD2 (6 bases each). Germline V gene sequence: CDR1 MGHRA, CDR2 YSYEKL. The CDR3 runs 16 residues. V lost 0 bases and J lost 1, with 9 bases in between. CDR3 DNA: TGCGCCAGCAGCCAAGATGGAGGGGGGAACACCGGGGAGCTGTTTTTT. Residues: CASSQDGGGNTGELFF.

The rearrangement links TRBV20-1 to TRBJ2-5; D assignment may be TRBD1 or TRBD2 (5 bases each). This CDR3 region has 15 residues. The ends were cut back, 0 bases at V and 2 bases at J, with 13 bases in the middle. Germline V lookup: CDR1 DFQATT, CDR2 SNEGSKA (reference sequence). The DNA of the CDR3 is TGCAGTGCTAGAGATAAGGGGACGATGCAAGAGACCCAGTACTTC. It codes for CSARDKGTMQETQYF.

The CDR3 DNA is TGCAGTGCTAGGTCGGCTCAGGGCACAGATACGCAGTATTTT. Translated, it gives CSARSAQGTDTQYF. V and J are TRBV20-1 and TRBJ2-3; D is unclear. Germline V gene sequence: CDR1 DFQATT, CDR2 SNEGSKA (reference sequence). The CDR3 consists of 14 residues. V gave up 3 bases and J gave up 1 base, with 11 bases separating them.

CDR3 coding DNA: TGTGCCAGCAGCCTTTTTCGCGGGGCTACGAACACCGGGGAGCTGTTTTTT. Its translation is CASSLFRGATNTGELFF. The J gene is TRBJ2-2, the V gene TRBV3-1; D may be TRBD2 (6 bases). Between the trimmed V and J ends, which lost 4 bases and 0 bases, there was a span of 15 bases. The CDR3 spans 17 residues. Per the germline V gene, CDR1 is LGHDT and CDR2 is YNNKEL (reference sequence).

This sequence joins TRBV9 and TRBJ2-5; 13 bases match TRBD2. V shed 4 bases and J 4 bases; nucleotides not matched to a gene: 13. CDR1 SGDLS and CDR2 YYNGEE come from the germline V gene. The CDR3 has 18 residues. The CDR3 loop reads CASSPWGTSGARGETQYF. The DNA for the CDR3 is TGTGCCAGCAGCCCCTGGGGGACTAGCGGGGCTAGGGGAGAGACCCAGTACTTC.

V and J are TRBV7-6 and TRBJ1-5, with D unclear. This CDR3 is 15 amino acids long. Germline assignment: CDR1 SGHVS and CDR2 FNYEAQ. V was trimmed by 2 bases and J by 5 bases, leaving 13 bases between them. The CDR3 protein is CASSLRPGGDQPQHF. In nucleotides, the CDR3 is TGTGCCAGCAGCTTAAGGCCAGGAGGAGATCAGCCCCAGCATTTT.

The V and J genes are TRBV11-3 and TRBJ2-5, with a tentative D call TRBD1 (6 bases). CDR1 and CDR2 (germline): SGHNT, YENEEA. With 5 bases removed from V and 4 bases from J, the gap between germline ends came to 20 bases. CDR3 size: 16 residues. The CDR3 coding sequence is TGTGCCAGCAGCCAGGGCTGGCGTCAAGGGGGAGAGACCCAGTACTTC. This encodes CASSQGWRQGGETQYF. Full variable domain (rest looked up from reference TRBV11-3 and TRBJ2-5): EAGVVQSPRYKIIEKKQPVAFWCNPISGHNTLYWYLQNLGQGPELLIRYENEEAVDDSQLPKDRFSAERLKGVDSTLKIQPAELGDSAVYLCASSQGWRQGGETQYFGPGTRLLVL.

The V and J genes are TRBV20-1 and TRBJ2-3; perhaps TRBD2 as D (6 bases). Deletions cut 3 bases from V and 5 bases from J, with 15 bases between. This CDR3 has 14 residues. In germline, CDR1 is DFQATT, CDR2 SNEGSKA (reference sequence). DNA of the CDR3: TGCAGTGCTAGGGTCACGCGGGACCAAGATACGCAGTATTTT. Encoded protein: CSARVTRDQDTQYF.

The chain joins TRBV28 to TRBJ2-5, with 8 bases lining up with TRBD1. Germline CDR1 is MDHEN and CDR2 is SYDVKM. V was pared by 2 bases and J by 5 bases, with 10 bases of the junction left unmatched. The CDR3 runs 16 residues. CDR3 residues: CASSLPPTGALETQYF. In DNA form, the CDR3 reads TGTGCCAGCAGTTTACCCCCGACAGGGGCCCTCGAGACCCAGTACTTC.

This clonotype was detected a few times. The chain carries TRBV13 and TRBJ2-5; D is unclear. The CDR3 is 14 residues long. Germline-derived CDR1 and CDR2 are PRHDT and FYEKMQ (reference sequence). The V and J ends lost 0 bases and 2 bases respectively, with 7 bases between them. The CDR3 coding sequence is TGTGCCAGCAGCTTAGGCCAGACTCAAGAGACCCAGTACTTC. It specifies CASSLGQTQETQYF. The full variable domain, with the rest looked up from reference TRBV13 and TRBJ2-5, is AAGVIQSPRHLIKEKRETATLKCYPIPRHDTVYWYQQGPGQDPQFLISFYEKMQSDKGSIPDRFSAQQFSDYHSELNMSSLELGDSALYFCASSLGQTQETQYFGPGTRLLVL.

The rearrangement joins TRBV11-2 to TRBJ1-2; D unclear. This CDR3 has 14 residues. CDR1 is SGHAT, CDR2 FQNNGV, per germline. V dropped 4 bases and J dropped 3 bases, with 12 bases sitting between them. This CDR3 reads CASSSGFTYYGYTF. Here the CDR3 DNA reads TGTGCCAGCAGCTCAGGCTTCACATACTATGGCTACACCTTC.

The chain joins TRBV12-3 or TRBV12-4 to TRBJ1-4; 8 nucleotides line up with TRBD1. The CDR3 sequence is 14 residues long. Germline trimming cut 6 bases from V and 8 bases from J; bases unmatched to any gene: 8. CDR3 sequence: CASSMTGAAEKLFF. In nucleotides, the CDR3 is TGTGCCAGCAGCATGACAGGGGCGGCCGAAAAACTGTTTTTT.